This T cell receptor (beta chain) was profiled in a study of blood T cell repertoires in COVID-19 (TCRdb year 2020). Broadly, across the study: Collaborator samples came from the United States, Italy and Spain and covered acute and convalescent phases of COVID-19. The prospective study material was composed of cDNA or gDNA derived from T cells, B-cell-depleted T cells, or PBMCs. Deeply sampled blood TCRbeta repertoires from subjects exposed to, actively infected with, or recovered from COVID-19 were included in the dataset. The repertoires were released in a freely available public database intended as a resource for research on the immune response to SARS-CoV-2. Samples were obtained from the ongoing ImmuneRACE study (first 160 participants) and from 1,254 subjects provided by 6 global collaborators. The sample metadata nearly always contained a de-identified subject ID, COVID-19 status, age in years and sex. Where available, HLA class I and class II types were obtained from metadata supplied by the sample provider rather than from assay-based typing.

Ends trimmed: V by 6 bases, J by 12 bases; bases unmatched to a gene: 7. The germline V gene encodes CDR1 SGHVS and CDR2 FQNEAQ. The CDR3 spans 13 residues, from the cysteine through the phenylalanine. The CDR3 DNA has 39 bases and is translated from base 1. TCRbeta CDR3 regions were amplified from genomic DNA by means of the immunoSEQ Assay, a bias-controlled multiplex PCR. On the study's bioinformatics: The number of nucleated cells in each sample was estimated from the amplification of reference gene primers within the assay. To quantify the absolute abundance of each unique TCRbeta CDR3 rearrangement, sequence reads were collapsed and filtered. For each sample, productive Simpson clonality was calculated as the square root of Simpson's diversity index over productive rearrangements. TCRdb re-hosts the immuneACCESS table, in-frame sequences only. Its copies lack some clones; in the studies checked, an unresolved V gene accounts for under half of them, and the cause for the rest is not known. V and J calls and clone size are given by that table; D and trimming were obtained from the DNA. The sample table holds a few hundred thousand clones, of which roughly 85% were seen once. 4.5% to 7% of the sample goes to the ten largest clones.

Participants in the prospective study were enrolled through a virtual design, were aged about 18 to 90 years, and lived in 20 to 30 United States geographic areas. To assign participants to cohorts, the prospective study relied on clinical history that participants themselves reported in a screening survey and a study questionnaire. For ImmuneRACE Cohort 3, a participant was defined as recovered based on two consecutive negative NP/OP PCR tests, clearance by a healthcare professional, or resolution of symptoms. In the prospective study, whole blood, serum and a nasopharyngeal or oropharyngeal swab were collected from each participant by mobile phlebotomists. Additional blood draws and questionnaires over an approximately two-month period could optionally be provided by prospective study participants. Before DNA extraction, blood samples from the prospective study were shipped at room temperature or frozen.

On the study overall, not on this receptor specifically: The quantity of clinical and demographic metadata differed by source and by participant and was supplied without curation.

Notes on this clone: Its antigen is not yet known. No per-base quality is available; no much larger clone lies one base away.

Sequences were obtained from PBMCs or T cells enriched from blood (not recorded which). The source is a woman aged 25 to 39 who had recovered from COVID-19. The chain is encoded by TRBV7-8 joined to TRBJ1-6, with 8 junctional bases fitting TRBD1. The bases are TGTGCCAGCAGAGGGACAGGCGGGAGACCCCTCCACTTT. Translation gives CASRGTGGRPLHF.